The sequence of this T cell receptor beta chain was determined in a study of blood T cell repertoires in COVID-19. Original processing notes: From reference gene primer amplification, estimates of nucleated cell counts were derived. Sequenced by immunoSEQ multiplex PCR; TCRdb stores in-frame clones only, minus some. The V and J calls and clone size come from that table; D and trimming were worked out from the DNA. The profile covers a few hundred thousand clones, with almost 90% appearing a single time and 3.5% to 4.5% taken by the ten largest. CDR1 WSHSY and CDR2 SAAADI come from the germline V gene. V was pared by 9 bases and J by 5 bases, with 8 bases between. CDR3 size: 11 residues.

Sequences were obtained from PBMCs or T cells enriched from blood (not recorded which). The receptor comes from a young woman with acute COVID-19. This sequence joins TRBV10-2 and TRBJ2-1; D is possibly TRBD1 (6 bases). The CDR3 nucleotides read TGCGCCAGTGGACAGAACAATGAGCAGTTCTTC. This gives the protein CASGQNNEQFF.